This TCR beta chain derives from a study of T cell changes during pregnancy in multiple sclerosis. The CDR3 covers 15 residues. Trimming shortened V by 0 bases and J by 4 bases, and 13 bases separated the two germline ends. The germline V gene encodes CDR1 MGHRA and CDR2 YSYEKL. Assay used: immunoSEQ multiplex PCR; TCRdb lists only in-frame clones, some missing. The sample yields some 50,000 clones, just over 90% seen once. This clone was seen more than once but under ten times. The V gene is TRBV4-1, the J gene TRBJ2-7; D gene ambiguous. This TCR derives from a female donor with multiple sclerosis, enrolled in a pregnancy study. Material: CD4+ T cells from peripheral blood mononuclear cells, obtained in the second trimester of pregnancy. The CDR3 bases are TGCGCCAGCAGCCAAGATTCATCTATCCTATACGAGCAGTACTTC. Its translation: CASSQDSSILYEQYF.